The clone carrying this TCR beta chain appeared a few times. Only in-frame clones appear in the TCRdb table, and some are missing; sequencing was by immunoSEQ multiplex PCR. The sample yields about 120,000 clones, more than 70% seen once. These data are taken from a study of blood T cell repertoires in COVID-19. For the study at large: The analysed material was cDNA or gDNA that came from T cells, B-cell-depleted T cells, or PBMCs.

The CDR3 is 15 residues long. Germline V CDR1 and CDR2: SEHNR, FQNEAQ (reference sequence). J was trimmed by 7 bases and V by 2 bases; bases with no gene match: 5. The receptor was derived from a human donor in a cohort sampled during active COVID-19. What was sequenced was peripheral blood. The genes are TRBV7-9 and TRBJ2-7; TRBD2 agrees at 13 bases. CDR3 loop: CASSLSGLAGWEQYF. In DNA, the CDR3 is TGTGCCAGCAGCTTATCGGGACTAGCGGGATGGGAGCAGTACTTC.